One sample yielded the 11 T cell receptor beta chains listed below, sequenced in a study of blood T cell repertoires in COVID-19. This table comes from immunoSEQ multiplex PCR, and its TCRdb copy is limited to in-frame clones, with some not included. The sample lists about 440,000 clones, approximately 90% seen once, with approximately 4.3% in the top ten. Sequences were obtained from peripheral blood. These receptors all come from a woman between 25 and 40 years old with acute or convalescent COVID-19.

This clone was seen a single time. The chain is built from TRBV3-1 (or the pseudogene TRBV3-2) and TRBJ2-7; D call uncertain. Germline CDR1 LGHDT, CDR2 YNNKEL (reference sequence). This CDR3 contains 14 residues. Trimming removed 4 bases from V and 1 base from J, with 11 bases in between. The CDR3 protein is CASSPAYGSYEQYF. The CDR3 nucleotides are TGTGCCAGCAGCCCCGCCTATGGTTCCTACGAGCAGTACTTC.

The J gene is TRBJ2-2, the V gene TRBV4-2; 11 bases map to TRBD1. The CDR3 consists of 16 residues. CDR1 is LGHNA and CDR2 is YNFKEQ in the germline V gene. The ends lost 0 bases at V and 7 bases at J; junction bases unmatched: 4. The CDR3 coding sequence is TGTGCCAGCAGCCAAGATTGGACAGGGGGCGTCGGGGAGCTGTTTTTT. This gives the protein CASSQDWTGGVGELFF.

The chain employs TRBV14 and TRBJ2-7; a possible D gene is TRBD1 (5 bases). The V gene's germline CDR1 is SGHDN and CDR2 FVKESK. The CDR3 has 14 amino acids. V dropped 4 bases and J dropped 3 bases, with 13 bases sitting between them. This CDR3 is CASSPWGRSYEQYF. CDR3 sequence (DNA): TGTGCCAGCAGCCCCTGGGGCCGGAGCTACGAGCAGTACTTC.

This chain joins TRBV7-9 and TRBJ2-7, with D perhaps TRBD2 (6 bases). The CDR3 length is 12 residues. V was pared by 8 bases and J by 9 bases, with 17 bases between. The germline V gene encodes CDR1 SEHNR and CDR2 FQNEAQ (reference sequence). DNA for the CDR3: TGTGCCAGCTATGGGGGAGGCATCGGGCAGTACTTC. Amino acid sequence: CASYGGGIGQYF. The complete variable domain, with remaining parts taken from reference TRBV7-9 and TRBJ2-7, reads DTGVSQNPRHKITKRGQNVTFRCDPISEHNRLYWYRQTLGQGPEFLTYFQNEAQLEKSRLLSDRFSAERPKGSFSTLEIQRTEQGDSAMYLCASYGGGIGQYFGPGTRLTVT.

The count of this clone is one. CDR3 amino acids: CASSLSSTYEQYF. The CDR3 coding sequence is TGTGCCAGCAGTTTATCGTCTACCTACGAGCAGTACTTC. The gene calls are TRBV12-3 or TRBV12-4 and TRBJ2-7; D call uncertain. Trimming removed 2 bases at V and 2 bases at J, with 7 bases between. The CDR3 is 13 amino acids.

The J gene is TRBJ1-4, the V gene TRBV2; possibly TRBD1 for D (6 bases). CDR1 is SNHLY, CDR2 FYNNEI, per germline. Trimming removed 0 bases at V and 5 bases at J, with 10 bases between. The CDR3 is made up of 15 amino acids. CDR3 coding DNA: TGTGCCAGCAGTGAAGCCCCAGGGGAGAATGAAAAACTGTTTTTT. Translated: CASSEAPGENEKLFF. The full variable domain, rest sourced from reference TRBV2 and TRBJ1-4, is EPEVTQTPSHQVTQMGQEVILRCVPISNHLYFYWYRQILGQKVEFLVSFYNNEISEKSEIFDDQFSVERPDGSNFTLKIRSTKLEDSAMYFCASSEAPGENEKLFFGSGTQLSVL.

This rearrangement joins TRBV2 to TRBJ2-3; no clear D. Trimming removed 0 bases at V and 5 bases at J, with 12 bases between. Germline loops: CDR1 SNHLY, CDR2 FYNNEI. The CDR3 is made up of 15 amino acids. The CDR3 DNA reads as TGTGCCAGCAGTGAAGCGGCTCGAGCGATAGATACGCAGTATTTT. The encoded protein is CASSEAARAIDTQYF.

V gene TRBV3-1 (or the pseudogene TRBV3-2) combines with J gene TRBJ2-7; D might be TRBD1 (6 bases). V lost 1 base, J lost 6 bases, and 13 bases lay in between. The CDR3 is 14 residues long. Germline CDR1 reads LGHDT; CDR2 reads YNNKEL (reference sequence). CDR3 in DNA: TGTGCCAGCAGCCAAGCGGCAGGGGTGGGCGAGCAGTACTTC. Translation gives CASSQAAGVGEQYF.

About this clone: Within the sample, other DNA sequences also encode this same CDR3. The J gene is TRBJ2-1, the V gene TRBV5-1; the D is unclear. Germline V gene sequence: CDR1 SGHRS, CDR2 YFSETQ. This CDR3 region has 12 residues. Trimming removed 0 bases at V and 8 bases at J, with 6 bases between. The CDR3 nucleotides read TGCGCCAGCAGCTTGGTTTTCGATGAGCAGTTCTTC. This translates into CASSLVFDEQFF.

J is TRBJ1-2 and V is TRBV6-6, with 7 bases fitting TRBD1. Unmatched junction bases numbered 13, after V lost 5 bases and J lost 4 bases. CDR1 and CDR2 from the germline V gene are MNHNY and SVGAGI (reference sequence). This CDR3 has 16 residues. CDR3 loop: CASSTRDSRLGYGYTF. The CDR3 nucleotides are TGTGCCAGCAGTACCCGGGACAGCCGCTTGGGCTATGGCTACACCTTC.

This clone was picked up one time. The chain uses TRBV6-6 and TRBJ1-5; D may be TRBD1 (5 bases). Trimming pared 2 bases from V and 5 bases from J, leaving 10 bases between. The CDR3 consists of 14 residues. CDR1 and CDR2 (germline): MNHNY, SVGAGI (reference sequence). The CDR3 DNA sequence: TGTGCCAGCAGTTACCAAGGGGCCTATCAGCCCCAGCATTTT. Translating it yields CASSYQGAYQPQHF.